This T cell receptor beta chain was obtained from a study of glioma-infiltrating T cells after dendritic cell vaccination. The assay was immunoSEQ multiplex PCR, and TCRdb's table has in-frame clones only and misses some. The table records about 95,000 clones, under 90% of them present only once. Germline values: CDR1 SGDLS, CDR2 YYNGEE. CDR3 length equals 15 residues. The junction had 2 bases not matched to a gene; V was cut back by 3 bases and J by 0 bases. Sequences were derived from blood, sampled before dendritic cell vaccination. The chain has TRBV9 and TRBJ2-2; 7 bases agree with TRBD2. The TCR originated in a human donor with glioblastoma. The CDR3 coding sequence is TGTGCCAGCAGCGCTAGCGGTACGAACACCGGGGAGCTGTTTTTT. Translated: CASSASGTNTGELFF.